This T cell receptor beta chain was recovered during a study of T cell responses to AZD1222 COVID-19 vaccine. TCRdb keeps only in-frame clones here, not all; method: immunoSEQ multiplex PCR. The sample includes 65,000 to 100,000 clones, more than 85% of them seen just once. Trimming removed 2 bases from V and 3 bases from J, with 15 bases in between. Germline V gives CDR1 SGHKS, CDR2 YYEKEE (reference sequence). This CDR3 is 15 amino acids long. The material was peripheral blood, obtained 28 days after the second AZD1222 dose. The TCR originated in an adult who received the AZD1222 COVID-19 vaccine. V and J are TRBV5-5 and TRBJ2-7, with no clear D. In DNA form, the CDR3 reads TGTGCCAGCAGCTTAACTGCCCCGACGGGCTACGAGCAGTACTTC. Protein: CASSLTAPTGYEQYF. Drawing the rest from reference TRBV5-5 and TRBJ2-7, the complete variable domain is DAGVTQSPTHLIKTRGQQVTLRCSPISGHKSVSWYQQVLGQGPQFIFQYYEKEERGRGNFPDRFSARQFPNYSSELNVNALLLGDSALYLCASSLTAPTGYEQYFGPGTRLTVT.